This T cell receptor beta chain derives from a study of blood T cell repertoires in COVID-19. TCRdb's copy holds only in-frame clones and misses some; the assay was immunoSEQ multiplex PCR. The sample contains about 70,000 clones, more than 60% of which appear only once. This clone is a singleton in its sample. This sequence originates from an elderly woman with active or convalescent COVID-19. The sample taken for sequencing was peripheral blood.

This CDR3 is CASSLGQGLEQFF. For the CDR3, the DNA is TGCGCCAGCAGCTTGGGACAGGGCTTAGAGCAGTTCTTC. V is TRBV5-1 and J is TRBJ2-1; 7 bases map to TRBD1. V gave up 0 bases and J gave up 10 bases; unmatched junction bases: 4. Germline lookup yields CDR1 SGHRS and CDR2 YFSETQ. The CDR3 sequence is 13 residues long.